By share, the clone carrying this TCR beta chain ranks as medium-sized (0.01 to 0.1%). The antigen is undetermined. The method was immunoSEQ multiplex PCR; TCRdb's version includes in-frame clones alone and lacks a portion of them. Here the sample spans approximately 8,100 clones, just under 35% being singletons. Recipient PBMCs carried a CFSE label and met irradiated graft donor PBMCs for approximately six days before FACS sorting. The data originate from a study of Tregs in tolerant kidney transplant recipients. Study-level background: Recipients received nonmyeloablative bone marrow transplants from related graft donors, with transient mixed chimerism. General study points: No direct test of biological reproducibility was done here.

V lost 6 bases and J lost 1, with 7 bases in between. Germline CDR1 LGHNT, CDR2 FRNRAP. CDR3 length equals 13 residues. This TCR derives from a human patient who received a combined kidney and bone marrow transplant. This chain links TRBV12-5 with TRBJ1-5; D gene unclear. The starting material was CD8+ T cells from blood cultured with allogeneic cells, obtained before the transplant. For the CDR3, the DNA is TGTGCTAGTGGGGCCTGGAGCAATCAGCCCCAGCATTTT. Its protein product is CASGAWSNQPQHF.